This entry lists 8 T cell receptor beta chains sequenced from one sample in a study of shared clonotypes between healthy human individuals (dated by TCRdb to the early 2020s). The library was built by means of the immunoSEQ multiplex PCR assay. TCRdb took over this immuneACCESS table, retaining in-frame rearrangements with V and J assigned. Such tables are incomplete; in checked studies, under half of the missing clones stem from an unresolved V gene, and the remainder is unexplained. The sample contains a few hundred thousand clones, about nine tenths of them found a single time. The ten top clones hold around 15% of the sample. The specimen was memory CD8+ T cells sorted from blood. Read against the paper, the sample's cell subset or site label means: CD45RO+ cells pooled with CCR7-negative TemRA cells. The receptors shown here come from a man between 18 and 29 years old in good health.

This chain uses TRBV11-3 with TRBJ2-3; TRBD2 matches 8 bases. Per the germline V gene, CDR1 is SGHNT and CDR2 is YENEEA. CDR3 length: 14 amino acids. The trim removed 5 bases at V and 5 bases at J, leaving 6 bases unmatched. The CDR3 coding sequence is TGTGCCAGCAGCAACCGGGGGGGCCTAGATACGCAGTATTTT. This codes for CASSNRGGLDTQYF. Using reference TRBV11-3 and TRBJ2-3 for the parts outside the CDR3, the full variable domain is EAGVVQSPRYKIIEKKQPVAFWCNPISGHNTLYWYLQNLGQGPELLIRYENEEAVDDSQLPKDRFSAERLKGVDSTLKIQPAELGDSAVYLCASSNRGGLDTQYFGPGTRLTVL.

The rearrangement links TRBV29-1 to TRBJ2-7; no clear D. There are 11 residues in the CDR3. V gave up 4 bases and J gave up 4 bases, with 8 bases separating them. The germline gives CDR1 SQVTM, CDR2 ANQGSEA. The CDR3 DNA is TGCAGCGTTGTGGGTGGGTACGAGCAGTACTTC. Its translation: CSVVGGYEQYF.

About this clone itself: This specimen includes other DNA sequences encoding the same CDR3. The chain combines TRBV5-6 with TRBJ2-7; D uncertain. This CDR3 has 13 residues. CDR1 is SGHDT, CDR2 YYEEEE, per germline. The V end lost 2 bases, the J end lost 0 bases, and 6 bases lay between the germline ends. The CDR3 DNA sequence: TGTGCCAGCAGCTTAGGCAGCTCCTACGAGCAGTACTTC. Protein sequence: CASSLGSSYEQYF. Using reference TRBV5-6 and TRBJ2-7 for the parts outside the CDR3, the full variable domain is DAGVTQSPTHLIKTRGQQVTLRCSPKSGHDTVSWYQQALGQGPQFIFQYYEEEERQRGNFPDRFSGHQFPNYSSELNVNALLLGDSALYLCASSLGSSYEQYFGPGTRLTVT.

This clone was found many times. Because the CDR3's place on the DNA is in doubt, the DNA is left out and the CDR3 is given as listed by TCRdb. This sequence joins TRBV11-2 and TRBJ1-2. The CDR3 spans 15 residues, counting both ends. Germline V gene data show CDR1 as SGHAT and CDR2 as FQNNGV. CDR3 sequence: CASSLTWGGFGAGTF.

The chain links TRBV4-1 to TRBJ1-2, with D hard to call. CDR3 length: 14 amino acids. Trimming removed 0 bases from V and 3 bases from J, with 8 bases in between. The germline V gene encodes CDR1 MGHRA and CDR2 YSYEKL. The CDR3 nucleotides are TGCGCCAGCAGCCAAGATTTAGAGGACTATGGCTACACCTTC. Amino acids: CASSQDLEDYGYTF.

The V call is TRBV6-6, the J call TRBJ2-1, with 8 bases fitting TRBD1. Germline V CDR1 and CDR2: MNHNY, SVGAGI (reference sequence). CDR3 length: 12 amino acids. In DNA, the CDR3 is TGTGCGGGACAGGCCTCCTACAATGAGCAGTTCTTC. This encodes CAGQASYNEQFF.

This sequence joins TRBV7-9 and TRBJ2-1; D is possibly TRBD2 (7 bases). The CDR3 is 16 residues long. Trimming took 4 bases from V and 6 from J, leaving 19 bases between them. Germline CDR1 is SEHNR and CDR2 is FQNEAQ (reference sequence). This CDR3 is CASSWTTEGGANEQFF. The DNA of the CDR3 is TGTGCCAGCAGCTGGACCACCGAGGGGGGGGCCAATGAGCAGTTCTTC.

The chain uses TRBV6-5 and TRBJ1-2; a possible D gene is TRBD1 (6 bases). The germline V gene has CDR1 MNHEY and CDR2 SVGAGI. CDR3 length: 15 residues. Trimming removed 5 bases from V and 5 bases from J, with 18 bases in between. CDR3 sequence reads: CASSPQWDIKYGYTF. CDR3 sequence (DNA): TGTGCCAGCAGTCCCCAGTGGGACATTAAGTATGGCTACACCTTC.